A selection of T cell receptor beta chains follows, all from one sample in a study of CD8+CD57+ T cells in acquired aplastic anemia. From the reads, TCRdb called clonotypes with MiXCR, one entry per CDR3 protein. The table includes 350,000 to 450,000 distinct CDR3 sequences, 55% to 70% detected once. Sequenced input: sorted CD4+, CD8+, or CD8+CD57+ T cells (not recorded which) from PBMCs. The receptor source for this set is a human donor in good health, serving as a control. Each CDR3 is given with its conserved first and last residue. Fields, in order: J gene, D gene, V gene, clone size, CDR3 DNA, CDR3 protein. A D gene is named only where the DNA matches it firmly. Part of the rows lack a size; the others show once, few, many or a class for expanded clones.

TRBJ1-2,NA,TRBV25-1,NA,TGTTCCCGCTGTGAAAATACCCTCGCCGTACCAAACTATGGCTACACCTTC,CSRCENTLAVPNYGYTF
TRBJ1-3,NA,TRBV9,NA,TGTGTCAGCAGCGTAGGGTCTGGAAACACCATATATTTT,CVSSVGSGNTIYF
TRBJ2-7,NA,TRBV7-2,NA,TGTGCCAGCAGCTTAGTTGTTACAAGCACAGATACGCAGCAGTACTTC,CASSLVVTSTDTQQYF
TRBJ1-1,NA,TRBV29-1,NA,TGCAGCGTTGGAGGGGGACTGTTGAGCACTGAAGCTTTCTTT,CSVGGGLLSTEAFF
TRBJ2-2,NA,TRBV2,NA,TGTGCCAGCAGCCAGCCAGGAGATGTCGGCGGGGAGCTGTTTTTT,CASSQPGDVGGELFF
TRBJ1-3,NA,TRBV6-1,few,TGTGCCAGCAGTGCCTCGTTGGGGGCGGAAAACACCATATATTTT,CASSASLGAENTIYF
TRBJ2-7,NA,TRBV10-3,NA,TGTGCCACCAGCACGGGGGGCTCGTCTAAAAACATGCAGTACTTC,CATSTGGSSKNMQYF
TRBJ2-7,NA,TRBV29-1,NA,NA,CSVDFCASSPGLNSYEQYF
TRBJ1-3,NA,TRBV5-1,NA,TGCGCCAGCAAAAATGAAGGGCCCAGCCAAGGAAACACCATATATTTT,CASKNEGPSQGNTIYF
TRBJ2-7,NA,TRBV7-4,NA,TGCGCCAGCAGTGAGTCGGAGAACAGGGAATACGACGAGCAGTACTTC,CASSESENREYDEQYF
TRBJ2-3,NA,TRBV11-2,NA,TGTGCCAGCAGCGCCCAGGGTGATACGCAGTATTTT,CASSAQGDTQYF
TRBJ1-5,TRBD1,TRBV11-2,once,TGTGCCAGCAGCTTGGGAATGGGACAGTCCCAGCATTTT,CASSLGMGQSQHF
TRBJ1-2,NA,TRBV7-2,once,TGCGCCAGCAGAACTAGGGGGGAGGAAAAGAACCGGTACTCCTTC,CASRTRGEEKNRYSF
TRBJ2-3,NA,TRBV12-3/TRBV12-4,NA,TGTGCCAGCACTATGACAGATACGCAGTATTTT,CASTMTDTQYF
TRBJ2-5,TRBD2,TRBV19,NA,TGTGCCAGTACCCCCAGGGGCCCTAGCGGGAGGGCCCAAGAGACCCAGTACTTC,CASTPRGPSGRAQETQYF
TRBJ2-1,TRBD2,TRBV11-1,NA,TGTGCCAGCAGCTTAGTAGCGGGGGGAAGCTCCTACAATGAGCAGTTCTTC,CASSLVAGGSSYNEQFF
TRBJ2-1,NA,TRBV29-1,NA,TGCAGCGGTGGGGGGTTTAGAGGGGAACAAGGCAATGAGCAGTTCTTC,CSGGGFRGEQGNEQFF
TRBJ1-6,NA,TRBV9,NA,TGTGCCAGCAGCGTAGGCATAGAAATGAACACTGAAGCACCCCTCCACTTT,CASSVGIEMNTEAPLHF
TRBJ1-1,TRBD1,TRBV20-1,many,TGCAGTGCTAGAGACCCATCCAGGGGGGACACTGAAGCTTTCTTT,CSARDPSRGDTEAFF
TRBJ1-1,TRBD1,TRBV12-5,many,TGTGCTAGTGGTTCGGGGACAGGGACGAACACTGAAGCTTTCTTT,CASGSGTGTNTEAFF
TRBJ2-3,TRBD2,TRBV7-9,NA,TGTGCCAGCAGCTCCAACGGGAGCGGCGGGGGGAATCCGCAGTATTTT,CASSSNGSGGGNPQYF
TRBJ2-7,NA,TRBV20-1,NA,TGCAGTGCTATGGCGAGCGAGGGGGTCGAGCAGTACTTC,CSAMASEGVEQYF
TRBJ2-3,NA,TRBV11-2,once,TGTGCCAGCAGTACGTGGCCCTGGGAGTATTTT,CASSTWPWEYF
TRBJ2-2,TRBD2,TRBV20-1,NA,TGCAGTGCTAGAGTTGCGGGAGATATAGGAACCGGGGAGCTGTTTTTT,CSARVAGDIGTGELFF
TRBJ1-1,TRBD1,TRBV14,NA,TGTGCCAGCAGCCCGAAACCGGGACAGGGTTTAGGGAGCACTGAAGCTTTCTTT,CASSPKPGQGLGSTEAFF
TRBJ2-3,TRBD2,TRBV6-2/TRBV6-3,NA,TGTGCCAGCCGTTTACTAGCGCCAGACACAGATACGCAGTATTTT,CASRLLAPDTDTQYF
TRBJ2-5,NA,TRBV25-1,many,TGTGCCAGCCAATTGGACAGCCACTCGGGGGAGACCCAGTACTTC,CASQLDSHSGETQYF
TRBJ1-1,NA,TRBV10-3,once,TGTGCCATCAGGCTCGGGGCAGCGAACACTGAAGCTTCCTTT,CAIRLGAANTEASF
TRBJ1-5,NA,TRBV6-5,once,TGTGCCAGCAGCGGGGGAGGGATTAGCAATCAGCCCCAGCATTTT,CASSGGGISNQPQHF
TRBJ1-6,NA,TRBV2,NA,TGTGCCAGCAGCGAAACGCAGGCTGTAGCTTCACCCCTCCACTTT,CASSETQAVASPLHF
TRBJ2-5,TRBD2,TRBV5-1,NA,TGTGCCAGCAGCGTAGCGGGGGGGAGAGGCCAAGAGACCCAGTACTTC,CASSVAGGRGQETQYF
TRBJ1-1,NA,TRBV7-9,NA,TGTGCCAGCAGCCAAAGGAATGGACTTGCGGTCGCTTTCTTT,CASSQRNGLAVAFF
TRBJ1-6,NA,TRBV2,NA,TGCGCCAGCAGCCGGAAGCTTCTTAGCGATTGGCCCCTCTTCTTT,CASSRKLLSDWPLFF
TRBJ1-6,NA,TRBV12-3/TRBV12-4,NA,TGTGCCAGCAGTTTGTCCAACAGAGGCCTCCACTTT,CASSLSNRGLHF
TRBJ2-5,NA,TRBV7-2,many,TGTGCCAGCAGCTTACAACAAGAGACCCAGTACTTC,CASSLQQETQYF
TRBJ1-2,NA,TRBV6-1,NA,TGTGCCAGTAGTAATGTTGGCAGGAGGGGCTATGGCTACACCTTC,CASSNVGRRGYGYTF
TRBJ2-3,TRBD2,TRBV7-3,many,TGTGCCAGCAGCTTTCCTAGCGGGGGGCCCAGCACAGATACGCAGTATTTT,CASSFPSGGPSTDTQYF
TRBJ2-3,NA,TRBV3-1,many,TGTGCCAGCAGCCCCCTTAGCTTTGCCGCAGATACGCAGTATTTT,CASSPLSFAADTQYF
TRBJ1-5,NA,TRBV20-1,NA,TGCAGTGCTAGAATAGGGGCCCGGGATCATCACAATCAGCCCCAGCATTTT,CSARIGARDHHNQPQHF
TRBJ2-7,NA,TRBV4-1,many,TGCGCCAGCAGCTATCAACCAGCGCTTATCGGGGAGCAGTACTTC,CASSYQPALIGEQYF
TRBJ1-1,NA,TRBV6-1,few,TGTGCCAGCAGTGAATCGGGCACTTTTGAAGCTTCCTTT,CASSESGTFEASF
TRBJ1-2,NA,TRBV7-8,NA,TGTGCCAGCAGCACGGGGCACAGGGCGGACTATGGCTACACCTTC,CASSTGHRADYGYTF
TRBJ2-1,TRBD2,TRBV5-4,NA,TGTGCCAGCAGCTTGCTCGCTAGCGGGGGCTACAATGAGCAGTTCTTC,CASSLLASGGYNEQFF
TRBJ1-2,NA,TRBV20-1,once,TGCAGTGTCAGGGCTTATCGCCGTCTAAACTATGGCTACACCTTC,CSVRAYRRLNYGYTF
TRBJ2-1,NA,TRBV20-1,NA,TGCAGTGCTAGCAGTGGGCCCGACAATGAGCAGTTCTTC,CSASSGPDNEQFF
TRBJ1-2,NA,TRBV2,NA,TGTGCCAGCAGCCGGGAAAGGGGTTGTGGCTACATATTC,CASSRERGCGYIF
TRBJ1-6,TRBD1,TRBV6-6,many,TGTGCCAGCAGCGACAGGGGGAATTCACCCCTCCACTTT,CASSDRGNSPLHF
TRBJ2-7,NA,TRBV5-4,NA,TGTGCCAGCAGCGTAACGTTAGACTACGAGCAGTACTTC,CASSVTLDYEQYF
TRBJ2-1,TRBD2,TRBV7-2,NA,TGTGCCAGCAGCGTTGCCGGGGGGTGGTACTACGAGCAGTTC,CASSVAGGWYYEQF
TRBJ2-3,TRBD1,TRBV24-1,NA,TGTGCCACCCGTGAAGAGACAGGGCGGGCAGATACGCAGTATTTT,CATREETGRADTQYF
TRBJ1-1,NA,TRBV7-8,once,TGTGCCAGCAGCTTAGCGTCAGCCACTGAAGCTTTCTTT,CASSLASATEAFF
TRBJ2-2,TRBD2,TRBV29-1,once,TGCAGTGCTAGCGGGAGAGCTAGCGAAAAGCTGTTTTTT,CSASGRASEKLFF
TRBJ1-5,NA,TRBV2,few,TGTGCCAGCAGTGTGGCTGCCAATCAGCCCCAGCATTTT,CASSVAANQPQHF
TRBJ1-4,NA,TRBV12-3/TRBV12-4,NA,TGTGCCAGCGATCGGTTCGAGGGTGAAAAACTGTTTTTT,CASDRFEGEKLFF
TRBJ2-3,TRBD2,TRBV25-1,many,TGTGCCAGCAGTGGACTAGCGGGGACAGATACGCAGTATTTT,CASSGLAGTDTQYF
TRBJ1-2,NA,TRBV7-2,NA,TGTGCCAGCAGCTCGGGGGGAGCGAACGAGCAGTACACCTTC,CASSSGGANEQYTF
TRBJ2-1,TRBD1,TRBV20-1,NA,TGCAGTGCTAGCAGGGGGCACGGCACGGGCATCGAGCAGTTCTTC,CSASRGHGTGIEQFF
TRBJ1-2,NA,TRBV6-2/TRBV6-3,many,TGTGCCAGCAGTTACGACAGGATCTATGGCTACACCTTC,CASSYDRIYGYTF
TRBJ1-1,TRBD1,TRBV24-1,few,TGTGCCACAAGGGACAGGGTGGACACTGAAGCTTTCTTT,CATRDRVDTEAFF
TRBJ2-7,NA,TRBV20-1,NA,TGCAGTGTTGTGACAGGCCGAGGAATGTACGAGCAGTACTTC,CSVVTGRGMYEQYF